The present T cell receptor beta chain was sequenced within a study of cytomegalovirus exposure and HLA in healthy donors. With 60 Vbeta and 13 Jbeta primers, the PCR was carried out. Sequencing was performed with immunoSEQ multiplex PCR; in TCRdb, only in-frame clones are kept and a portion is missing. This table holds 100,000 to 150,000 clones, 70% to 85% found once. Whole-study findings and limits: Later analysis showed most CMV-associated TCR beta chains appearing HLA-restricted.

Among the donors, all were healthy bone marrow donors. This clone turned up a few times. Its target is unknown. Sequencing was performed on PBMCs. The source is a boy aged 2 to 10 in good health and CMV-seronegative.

The CDR3 nucleotides read TGTGCCAGCGGAGATTCCGGGAGCAATGAGCAGTTCTTC. This sequence encodes CASGDSGSNEQFF. The J gene is TRBJ2-1, the V gene TRBV7-3, with a tentative D call TRBD2 (6 bases). This CDR3 has 13 amino acids. With 8 bases removed from V and 6 bases from J, the gap between germline ends came to 14 bases. The germline gives CDR1 SGHTA, CDR2 FQGTGA.